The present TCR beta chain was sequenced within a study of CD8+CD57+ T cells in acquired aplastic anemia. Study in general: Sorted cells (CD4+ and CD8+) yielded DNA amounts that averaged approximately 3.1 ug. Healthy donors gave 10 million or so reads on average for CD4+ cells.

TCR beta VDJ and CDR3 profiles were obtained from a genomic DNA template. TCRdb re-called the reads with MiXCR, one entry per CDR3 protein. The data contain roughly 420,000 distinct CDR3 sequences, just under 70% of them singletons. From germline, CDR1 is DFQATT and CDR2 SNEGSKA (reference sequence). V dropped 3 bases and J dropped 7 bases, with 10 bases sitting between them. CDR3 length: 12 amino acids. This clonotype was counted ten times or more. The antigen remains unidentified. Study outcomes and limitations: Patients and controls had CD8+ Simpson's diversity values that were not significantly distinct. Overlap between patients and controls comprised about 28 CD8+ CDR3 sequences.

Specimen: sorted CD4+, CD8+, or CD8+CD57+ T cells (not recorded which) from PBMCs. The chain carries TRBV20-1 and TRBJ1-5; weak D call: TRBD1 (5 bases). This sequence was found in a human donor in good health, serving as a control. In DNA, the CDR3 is TGCAGTGCTAGCGGCCAGGGCCAGCCCCAGCATTTT. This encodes CSASGQGQPQHF.